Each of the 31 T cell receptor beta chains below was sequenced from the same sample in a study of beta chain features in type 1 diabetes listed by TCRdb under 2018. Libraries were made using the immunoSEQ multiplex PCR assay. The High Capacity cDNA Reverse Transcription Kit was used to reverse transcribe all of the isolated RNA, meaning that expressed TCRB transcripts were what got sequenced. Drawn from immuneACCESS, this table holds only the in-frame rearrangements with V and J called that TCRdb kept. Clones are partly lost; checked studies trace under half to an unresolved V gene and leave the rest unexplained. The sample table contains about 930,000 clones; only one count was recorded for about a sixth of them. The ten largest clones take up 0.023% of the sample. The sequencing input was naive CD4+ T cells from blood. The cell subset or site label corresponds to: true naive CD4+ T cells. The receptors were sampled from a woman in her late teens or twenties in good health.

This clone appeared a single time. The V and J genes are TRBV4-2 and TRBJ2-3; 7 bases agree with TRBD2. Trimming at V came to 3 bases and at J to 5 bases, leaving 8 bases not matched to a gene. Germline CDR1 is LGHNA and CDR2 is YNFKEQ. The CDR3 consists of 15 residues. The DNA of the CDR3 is TGTGCCAGCAGCCAGGGGACTATCCGGGGAGATACGCAGTATTTT. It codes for CASSQGTIRGDTQYF.

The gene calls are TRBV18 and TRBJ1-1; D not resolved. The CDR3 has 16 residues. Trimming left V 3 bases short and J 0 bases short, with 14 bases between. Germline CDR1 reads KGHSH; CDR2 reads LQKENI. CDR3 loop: CASSPSTGEMNTEAFF. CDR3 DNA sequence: TGTGCCAGCTCACCCTCCACGGGCGAAATGAACACTGAAGCTTTCTTT. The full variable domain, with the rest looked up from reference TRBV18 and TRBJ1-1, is NAGVMQNPRHLVRRRGQEARLRCSPMKGHSHVYWYRQLPEEGLKFMVYLQKENIIDESGMPKERFSAEFPKEGPSILRIQQVVRGDSAAYFCASSPSTGEMNTEAFFGQGTRLTVV.

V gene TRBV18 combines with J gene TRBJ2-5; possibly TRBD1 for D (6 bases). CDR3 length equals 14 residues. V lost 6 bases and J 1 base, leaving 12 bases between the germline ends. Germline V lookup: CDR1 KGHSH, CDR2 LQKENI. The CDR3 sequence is CASSPGTTQETQYF. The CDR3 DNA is TGTGCCAGCTCCCCCGGGACAACCCAAGAGACCCAGTACTTC.

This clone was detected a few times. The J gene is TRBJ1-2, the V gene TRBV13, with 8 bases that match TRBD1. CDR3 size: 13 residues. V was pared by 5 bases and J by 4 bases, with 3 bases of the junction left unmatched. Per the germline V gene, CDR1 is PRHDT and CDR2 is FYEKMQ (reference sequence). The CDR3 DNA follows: TGTGCCAGCAGCCCAGGGGGCTTCTATGGCTACACCTTC. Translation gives CASSPGGFYGYTF.

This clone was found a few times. The CDR3 bases are TGTGCCAGCACCCTACCAAAAGGGACAGGGGAAATCTACGAGCAGTACTTC. Translation gives CASTLPKGTGEIYEQYF. The V gene is TRBV14, the J gene TRBJ2-7; TRBD1 matches 10 bases. From germline, CDR1 is SGHDN and CDR2 FVKESK. After removal of 7 bases from V and 3 bases from J, the junction contained 15 bases not matched to a gene. The CDR3 totals 17 residues.

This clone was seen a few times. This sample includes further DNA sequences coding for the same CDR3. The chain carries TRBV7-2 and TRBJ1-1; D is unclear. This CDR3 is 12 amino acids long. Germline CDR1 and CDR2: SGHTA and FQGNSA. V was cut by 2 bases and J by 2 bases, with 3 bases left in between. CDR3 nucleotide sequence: TGTGCCAGCAGCTTAAGTAACACTGAAGCTTTCTTT. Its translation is CASSLSNTEAFF.

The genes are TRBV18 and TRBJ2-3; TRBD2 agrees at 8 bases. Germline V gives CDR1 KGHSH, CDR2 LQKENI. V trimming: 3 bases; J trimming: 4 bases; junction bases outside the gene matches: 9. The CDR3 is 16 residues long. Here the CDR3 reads CASSPRGAGVPDTQYF. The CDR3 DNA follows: TGTGCCAGCTCACCGCGAGGAGCGGGAGTCCCAGATACGCAGTATTTT.

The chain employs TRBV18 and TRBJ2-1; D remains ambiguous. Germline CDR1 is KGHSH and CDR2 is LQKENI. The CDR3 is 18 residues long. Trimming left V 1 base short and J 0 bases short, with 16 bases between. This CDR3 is CASSPLISGTASYNEQFF. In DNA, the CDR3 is TGTGCCAGCTCACCACTAATCTCTGGCACGGCCTCCTACAATGAGCAGTTCTTC.

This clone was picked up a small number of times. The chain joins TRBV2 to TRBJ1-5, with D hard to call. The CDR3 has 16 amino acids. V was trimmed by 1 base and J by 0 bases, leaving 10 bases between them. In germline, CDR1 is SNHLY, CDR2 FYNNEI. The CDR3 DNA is TGTGCCAGCAGTGAAGGGGTGGACTATAGCAATCAGCCCCAGCATTTT. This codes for CASSEGVDYSNQPQHF.

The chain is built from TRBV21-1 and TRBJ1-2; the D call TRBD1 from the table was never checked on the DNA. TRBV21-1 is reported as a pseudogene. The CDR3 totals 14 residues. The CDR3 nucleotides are TGTGCCAGCAGCAAAGTTCAGGGTCGGAGTGGCTACACCTTC. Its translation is CASSKVQGRSGYTF.

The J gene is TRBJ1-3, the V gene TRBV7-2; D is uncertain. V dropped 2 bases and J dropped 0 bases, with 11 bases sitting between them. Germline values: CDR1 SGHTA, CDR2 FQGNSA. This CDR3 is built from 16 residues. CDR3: CASSLKTFHSGNTIYF. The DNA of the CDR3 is TGTGCCAGCAGCTTAAAAACCTTTCACTCTGGAAACACCATATATTTT.

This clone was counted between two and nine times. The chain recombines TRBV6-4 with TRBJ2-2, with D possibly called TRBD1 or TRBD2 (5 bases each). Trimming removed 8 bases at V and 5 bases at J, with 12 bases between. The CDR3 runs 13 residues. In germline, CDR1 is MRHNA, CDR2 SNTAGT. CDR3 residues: CASSLGGTGELFF. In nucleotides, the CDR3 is TGTGCCAGCTCCCTTGGGGGTACCGGGGAGCTGTTTTTT.

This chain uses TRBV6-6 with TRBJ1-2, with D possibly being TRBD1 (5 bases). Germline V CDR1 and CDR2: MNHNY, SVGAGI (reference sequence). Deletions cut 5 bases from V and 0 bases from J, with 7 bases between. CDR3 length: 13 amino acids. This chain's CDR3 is CASSGTANYGYTF. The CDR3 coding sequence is TGTGCCAGCAGTGGGACGGCTAACTATGGCTACACCTTC.

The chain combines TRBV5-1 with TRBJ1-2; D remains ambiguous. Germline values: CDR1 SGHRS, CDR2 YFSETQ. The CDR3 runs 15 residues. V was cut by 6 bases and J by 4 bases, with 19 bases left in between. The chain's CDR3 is CASIRDPQSLYGYTF. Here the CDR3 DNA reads TGCGCCAGCATACGGGATCCTCAGTCCCTCTATGGCTACACCTTC.

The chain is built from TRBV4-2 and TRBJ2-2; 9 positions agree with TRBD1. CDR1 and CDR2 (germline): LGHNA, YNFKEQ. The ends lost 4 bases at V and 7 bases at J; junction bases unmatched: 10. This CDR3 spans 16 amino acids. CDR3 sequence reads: CASSPSGGQGIGELFF. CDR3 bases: TGTGCCAGCAGCCCCTCAGGAGGACAGGGGATCGGGGAGCTGTTTTTT.

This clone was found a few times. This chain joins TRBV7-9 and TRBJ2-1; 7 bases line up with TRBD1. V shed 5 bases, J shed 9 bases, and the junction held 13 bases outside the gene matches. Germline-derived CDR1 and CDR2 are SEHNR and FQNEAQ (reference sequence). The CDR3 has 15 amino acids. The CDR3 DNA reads TGTGCCAGCAGCCTACGACAGGGTCAGGGGAGTGAGCAGTTCTTC. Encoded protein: CASSLRQGQGSEQFF.

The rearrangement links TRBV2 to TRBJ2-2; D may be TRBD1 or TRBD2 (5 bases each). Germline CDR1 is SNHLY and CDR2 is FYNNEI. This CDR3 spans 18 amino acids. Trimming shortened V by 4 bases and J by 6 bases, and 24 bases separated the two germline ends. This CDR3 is CASSAGNTGTSYAGELFF. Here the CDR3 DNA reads TGTGCCAGCAGTGCTGGAAACACCGGGACCTCGTACGCCGGGGAGCTGTTTTTT.

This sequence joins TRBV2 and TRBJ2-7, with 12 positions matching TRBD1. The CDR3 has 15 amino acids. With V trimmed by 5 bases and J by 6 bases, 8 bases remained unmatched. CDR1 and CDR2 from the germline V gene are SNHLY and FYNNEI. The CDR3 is CASSIPGQGAGEQYF. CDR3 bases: TGTGCCAGCAGTATCCCGGGACAGGGGGCCGGCGAGCAGTACTTC.

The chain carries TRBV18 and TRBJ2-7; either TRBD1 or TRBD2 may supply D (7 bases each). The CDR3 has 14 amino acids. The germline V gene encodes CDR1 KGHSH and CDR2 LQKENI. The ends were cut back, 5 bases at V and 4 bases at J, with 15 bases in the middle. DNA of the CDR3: TGTGCCAGCTCAGACAGGGAGGGGGATTACGAGCAGTACTTC. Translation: CASSDREGDYEQYF.

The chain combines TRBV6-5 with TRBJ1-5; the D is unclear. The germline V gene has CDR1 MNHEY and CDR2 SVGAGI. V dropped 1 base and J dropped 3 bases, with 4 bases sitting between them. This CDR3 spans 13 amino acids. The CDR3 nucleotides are TGTGCCAGCAGTTACTACATCAATCAGCCCCAGCATTTT. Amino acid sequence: CASSYYINQPQHF.

CDR3 protein: CSVEVLENYGYTF. Written as DNA, the CDR3 is TGCAGCGTTGAAGTATTGGAAAACTATGGCTACACCTTC. The chain joins TRBV29-1 to TRBJ1-2; the D is unclear. V lost 1 base to trimming and J lost 2 bases, with 8 bases between them. This CDR3 region has 13 residues. The germline CDR1 and CDR2 sequences are SQVTM and ANQGSEA.

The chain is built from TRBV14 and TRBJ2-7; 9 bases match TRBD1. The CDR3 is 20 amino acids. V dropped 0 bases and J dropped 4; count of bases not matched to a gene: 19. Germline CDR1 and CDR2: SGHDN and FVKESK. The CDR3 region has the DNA TGTGCCAGCAGCCAAGATCAATCCTCTTATTTAGGACAGGGGATTTACGAGCAGTACTTC. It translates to CASSQDQSSYLGQGIYEQYF.

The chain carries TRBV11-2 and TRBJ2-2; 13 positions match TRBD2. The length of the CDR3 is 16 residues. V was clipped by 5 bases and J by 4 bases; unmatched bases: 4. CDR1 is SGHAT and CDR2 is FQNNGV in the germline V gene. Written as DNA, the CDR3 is TGTGCCAGCAGCCCGGGACTAGCGGGACCCACCGGGGAGCTGTTTTTT. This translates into CASSPGLAGPTGELFF.

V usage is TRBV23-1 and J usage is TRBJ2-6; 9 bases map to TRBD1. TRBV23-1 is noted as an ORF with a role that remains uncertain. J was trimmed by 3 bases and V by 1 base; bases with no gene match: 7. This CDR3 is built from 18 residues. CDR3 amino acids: CASSQFRDRVFGANVLTF. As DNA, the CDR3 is TGCGCCAGCAGTCAATTCCGGGACAGGGTGTTTGGGGCCAACGTCCTGACTTTC.

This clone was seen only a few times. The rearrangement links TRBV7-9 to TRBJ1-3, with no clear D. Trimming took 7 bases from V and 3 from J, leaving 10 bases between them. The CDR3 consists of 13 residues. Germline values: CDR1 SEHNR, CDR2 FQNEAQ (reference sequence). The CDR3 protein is CASKKGDGNTIYF. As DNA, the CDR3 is TGTGCCAGCAAGAAGGGCGATGGAAACACCATATATTTT. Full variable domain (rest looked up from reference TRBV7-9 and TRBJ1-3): DTGVSQNPRHKITKRGQNVTFRCDPISEHNRLYWYRQTLGQGPEFLTYFQNEAQLEKSRLLSDRFSAERPKGSFSTLEIQRTEQGDSAMYLCASKKGDGNTIYFGEGSWLTVV.

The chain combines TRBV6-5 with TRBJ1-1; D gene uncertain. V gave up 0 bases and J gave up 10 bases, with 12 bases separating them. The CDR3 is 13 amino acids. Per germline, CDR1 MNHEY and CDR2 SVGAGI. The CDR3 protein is CASSYSIGFGAFF. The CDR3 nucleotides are TGTGCCAGCAGTTACTCGATTGGGTTTGGAGCTTTCTTT.

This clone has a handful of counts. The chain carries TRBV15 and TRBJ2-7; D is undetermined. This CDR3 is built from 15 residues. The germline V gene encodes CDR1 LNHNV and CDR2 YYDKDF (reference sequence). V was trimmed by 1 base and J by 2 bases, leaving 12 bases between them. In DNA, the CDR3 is TGTGCCACCAGCAGAGGAGGCCCCCCTACCTACGAGCAGTACTTC. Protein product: CATSRGGPPTYEQYF.

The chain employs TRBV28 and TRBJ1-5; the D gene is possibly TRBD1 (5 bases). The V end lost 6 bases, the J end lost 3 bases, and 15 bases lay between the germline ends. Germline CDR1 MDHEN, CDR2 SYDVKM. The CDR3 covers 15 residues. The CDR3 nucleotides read TGTGCCAGCAGGCCCGCTGACAGATTCAATCAGCCCCAGCATTTT. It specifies CASRPADRFNQPQHF.

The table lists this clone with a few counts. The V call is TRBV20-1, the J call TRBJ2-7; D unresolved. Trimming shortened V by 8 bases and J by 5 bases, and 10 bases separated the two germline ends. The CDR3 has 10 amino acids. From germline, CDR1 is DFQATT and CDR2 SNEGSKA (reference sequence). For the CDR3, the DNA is TGCAGTTTTTACCCCGACGAGCAGTACTTC. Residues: CSFYPDEQYF.

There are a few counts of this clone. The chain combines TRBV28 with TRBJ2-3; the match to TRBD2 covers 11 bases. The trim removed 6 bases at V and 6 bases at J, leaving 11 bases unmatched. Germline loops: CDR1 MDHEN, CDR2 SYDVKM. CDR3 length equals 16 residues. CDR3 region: CASSSPGTSGSDTQYF. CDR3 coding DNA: TGTGCCAGCAGCAGTCCTGGGACTAGCGGATCGGATACGCAGTATTTT.

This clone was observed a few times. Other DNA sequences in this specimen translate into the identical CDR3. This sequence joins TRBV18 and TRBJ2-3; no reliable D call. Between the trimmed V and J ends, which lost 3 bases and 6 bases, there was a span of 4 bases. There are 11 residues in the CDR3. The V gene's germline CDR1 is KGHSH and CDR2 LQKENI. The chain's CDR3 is CASSPVDTQYF. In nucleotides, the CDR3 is TGTGCCAGCTCACCCGTGGATACGCAGTATTTT.